This T cell receptor (beta chain) was identified in a study of OX40 agonist ivuxolimab in advanced cancers. The overall study: Ivuxolimab, which is an agonistic anti-OX40 (CD134) antibody, was administered to the patients. Every 2 weeks, patients received ivuxolimab intravenously, dosed at 0.01 to 10 mg/kg.

Produced via immunoSEQ multiplex PCR; TCRdb's table is partial and in-frame only. This table holds approximately 66,000 clones, around 83% found once. This receptor was taken from an adult with an advanced solid tumor such as melanoma, head and neck, liver or kidney cancer. Source: CD4+ or CD8+ T cells sorted from blood, taken in a trial of the OX40 agonist ivuxolimab.

CDR3 sequence: CASSEYEGQGLYEQYF. CDR3 sequence (DNA): TGTGCCAGCAGTGAATATGAGGGACAGGGCCTCTACGAGCAGTACTTC. The chain recombines TRBV25-1 with TRBJ2-7; TRBD1 agrees at 9 bases. The CDR3 extends over 16 amino acids. The J segment lost 3 bases and the V segment lost 0 bases, leaving 6 bases of the junction unmatched. The germline V gene has CDR1 MGHDK and CDR2 SYGVNS.